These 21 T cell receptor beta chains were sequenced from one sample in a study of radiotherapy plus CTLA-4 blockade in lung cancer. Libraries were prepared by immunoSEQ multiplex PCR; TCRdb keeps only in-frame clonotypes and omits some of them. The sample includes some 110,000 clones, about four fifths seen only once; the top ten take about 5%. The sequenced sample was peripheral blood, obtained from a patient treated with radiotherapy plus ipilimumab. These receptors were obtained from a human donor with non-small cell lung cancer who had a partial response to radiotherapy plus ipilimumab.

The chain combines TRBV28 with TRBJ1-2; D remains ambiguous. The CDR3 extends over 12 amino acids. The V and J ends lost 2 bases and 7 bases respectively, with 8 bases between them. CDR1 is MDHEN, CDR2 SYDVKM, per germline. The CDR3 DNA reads TGTGCCAGCAGTTTAGGGGAGTCTGGCTACACCTTC. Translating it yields CASSLGESGYTF.

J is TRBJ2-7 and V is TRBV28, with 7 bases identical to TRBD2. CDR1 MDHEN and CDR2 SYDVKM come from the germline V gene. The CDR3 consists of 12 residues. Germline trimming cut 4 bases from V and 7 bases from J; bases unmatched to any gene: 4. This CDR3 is CASSSLGGEQYV. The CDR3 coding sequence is TGTGCCAGCAGTTCACTGGGGGGGGAGCAGTACGTC.

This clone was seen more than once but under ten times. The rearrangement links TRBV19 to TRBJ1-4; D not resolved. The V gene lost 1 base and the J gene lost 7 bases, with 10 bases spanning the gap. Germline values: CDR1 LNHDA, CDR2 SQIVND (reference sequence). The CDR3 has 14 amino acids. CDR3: CASSIGQAGEKLFF. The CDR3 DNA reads TGTGCCAGTAGTATAGGGCAGGCCGGTGAAAAACTGTTTTTT.

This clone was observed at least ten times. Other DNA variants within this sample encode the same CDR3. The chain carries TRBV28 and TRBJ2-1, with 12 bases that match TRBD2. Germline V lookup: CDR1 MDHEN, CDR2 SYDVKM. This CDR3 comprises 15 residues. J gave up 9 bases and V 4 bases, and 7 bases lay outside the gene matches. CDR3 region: CASSSRLAGAGEQFF. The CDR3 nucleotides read TGTGCCAGCAGTTCACGACTAGCGGGAGCCGGTGAGCAGTTCTTC.

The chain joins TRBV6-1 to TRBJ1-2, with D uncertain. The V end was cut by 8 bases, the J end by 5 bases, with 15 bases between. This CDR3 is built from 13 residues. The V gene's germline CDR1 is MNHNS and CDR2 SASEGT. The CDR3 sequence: CASLTVVVYGYTF. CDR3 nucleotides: TGTGCCAGCCTTACAGTGGTTGTGTATGGCTACACCTTC.

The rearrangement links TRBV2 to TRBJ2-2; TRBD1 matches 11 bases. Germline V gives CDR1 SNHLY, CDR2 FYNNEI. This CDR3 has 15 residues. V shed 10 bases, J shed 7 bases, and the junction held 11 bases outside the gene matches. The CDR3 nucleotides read TGTGCCACCAGAAAGGACAGGGGGCCTGGCGGGGAGCTGTTTTTT. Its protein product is CATRKDRGPGGELFF.

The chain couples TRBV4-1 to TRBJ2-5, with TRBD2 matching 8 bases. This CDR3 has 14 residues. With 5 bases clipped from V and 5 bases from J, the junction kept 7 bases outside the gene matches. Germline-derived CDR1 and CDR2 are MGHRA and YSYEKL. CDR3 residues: CASSDRGGHETQYF. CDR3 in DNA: TGCGCCAGCAGCGATCGGGGGGGGCATGAGACCCAGTACTTC.

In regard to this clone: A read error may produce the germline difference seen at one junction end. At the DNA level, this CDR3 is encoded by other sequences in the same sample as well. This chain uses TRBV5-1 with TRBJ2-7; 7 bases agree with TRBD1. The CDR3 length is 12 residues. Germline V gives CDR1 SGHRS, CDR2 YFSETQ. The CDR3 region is CASSPQGDEQYF. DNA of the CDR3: TGCGCCAGCAGCCCCCAGGGGGACGAGCAGTATTTC.

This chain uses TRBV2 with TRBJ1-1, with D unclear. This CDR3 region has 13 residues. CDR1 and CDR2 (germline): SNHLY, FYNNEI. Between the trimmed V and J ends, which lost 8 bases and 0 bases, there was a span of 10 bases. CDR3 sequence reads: CASSALLNTEAFF. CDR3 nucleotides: TGTGCCAGCTCTGCCCTATTGAACACTGAAGCTTTCTTT.

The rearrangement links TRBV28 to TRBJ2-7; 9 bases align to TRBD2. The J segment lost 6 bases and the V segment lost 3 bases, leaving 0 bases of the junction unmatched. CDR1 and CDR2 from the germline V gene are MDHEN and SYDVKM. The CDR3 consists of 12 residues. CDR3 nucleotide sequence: TGTGCCAGCAGTTTGACTAGCGGCGAGCAGTACGTC. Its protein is CASSLTSGEQYV.

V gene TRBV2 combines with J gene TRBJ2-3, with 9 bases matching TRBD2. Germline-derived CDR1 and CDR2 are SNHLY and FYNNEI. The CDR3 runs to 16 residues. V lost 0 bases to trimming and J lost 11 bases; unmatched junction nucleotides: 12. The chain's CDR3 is CASSEASGRIGREQYF. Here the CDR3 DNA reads TGTGCCAGCAGTGAAGCGAGCGGGAGGATTGGGCGGGAGCAGTATTTT. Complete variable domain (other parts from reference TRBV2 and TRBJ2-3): EPEVTQTPSHQVTQMGQEVILRCVPISNHLYFYWYRQILGQKVEFLVSFYNNEISEKSEIFDDQFSVERPDGSNFTLKIRSTKLEDSAMYFCASSEASGRIGREQYFGPGTRLTVL.

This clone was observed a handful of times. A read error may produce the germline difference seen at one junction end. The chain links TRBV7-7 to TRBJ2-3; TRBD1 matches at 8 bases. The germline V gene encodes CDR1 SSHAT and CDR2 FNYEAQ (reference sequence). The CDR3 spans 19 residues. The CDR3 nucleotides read TGTGCTAGCAGCTTCGTGATACTACGGGACAGGCCAGGCGCAGATACGCAGTATTTT. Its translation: CASSFVILRDRPGADTQYF.

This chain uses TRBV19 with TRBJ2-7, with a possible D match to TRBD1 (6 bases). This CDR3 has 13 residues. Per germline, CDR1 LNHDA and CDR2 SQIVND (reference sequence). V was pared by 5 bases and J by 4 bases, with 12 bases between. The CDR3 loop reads CASSAGRGYEQYV. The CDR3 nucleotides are TGTGCCAGTAGTGCAGGCAGGGGTTACGAGCAGTACGTC.

The CDR3 DNA reads TGTGCCAGCAGTTTCCAGGGGGCGAGCGGCTACACCTTC. Translated: CASSFQGASGYTF. The chain is built from TRBV28 and TRBJ1-2; 8 nucleotides align to TRBD1. The CDR3 is 13 residues long. Germline values: CDR1 MDHEN, CDR2 SYDVKM. Trimming took 3 bases from V and 8 from J; bases not matched to a gene: 5.

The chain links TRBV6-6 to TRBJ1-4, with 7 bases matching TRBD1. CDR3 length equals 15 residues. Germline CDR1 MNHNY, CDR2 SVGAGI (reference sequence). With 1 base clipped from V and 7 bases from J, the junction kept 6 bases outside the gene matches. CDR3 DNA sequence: TGTGCCAGCAGTTACTTCCAGGGGGTCAGTGAAAAACTGTTTTTT. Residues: CASSYFQGVSEKLFF.

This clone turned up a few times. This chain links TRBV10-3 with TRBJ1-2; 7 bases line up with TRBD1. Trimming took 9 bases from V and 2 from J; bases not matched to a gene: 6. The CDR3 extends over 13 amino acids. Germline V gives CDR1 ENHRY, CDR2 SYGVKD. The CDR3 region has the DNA TGTGCCATATCTACAGGGGCCAACTATGGCTACACCTTC. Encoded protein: CAISTGANYGYTF.

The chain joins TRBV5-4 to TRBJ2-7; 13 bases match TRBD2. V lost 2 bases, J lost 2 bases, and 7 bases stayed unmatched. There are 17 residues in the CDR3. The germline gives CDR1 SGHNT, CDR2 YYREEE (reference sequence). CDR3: CASSLGTSGIITYEQYF. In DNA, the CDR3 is TGTGCCAGCAGCTTAGGGACTAGCGGGATAATAACCTACGAGCAGTACTTC.

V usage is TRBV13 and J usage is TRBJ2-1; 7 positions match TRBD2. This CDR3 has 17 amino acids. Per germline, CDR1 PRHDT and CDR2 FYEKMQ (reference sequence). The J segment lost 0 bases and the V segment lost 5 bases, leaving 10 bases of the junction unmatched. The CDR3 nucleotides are TGTGCCAGCAGCCACCTCGGTGGCGGGAGCTCCTACAATGAGCAGTTCTTC. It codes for CASSHLGGGSSYNEQFF. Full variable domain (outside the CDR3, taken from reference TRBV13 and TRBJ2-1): AAGVIQSPRHLIKEKRETATLKCYPIPRHDTVYWYQQGPGQDPQFLISFYEKMQSDKGSIPDRFSAQQFSDYHSELNMSSLELGDSALYFCASSHLGGGSSYNEQFFGPGTRLTVL.

CDR3 in amino acids: CASSLAGSPEQFF. The CDR3 nucleotides read TGTGCCAGCAGCTTAGCCGGGAGCCCTGAGCAGTTCTTC. This chain joins TRBV11-1 and TRBJ2-1; D perhaps matches TRBD2 (6 bases). There are 13 residues in the CDR3. V shed 0 bases and J shed 9 bases, with 9 bases lying between them. The germline gives CDR1 SGHAT, CDR2 FQDESV (reference sequence).

The DNA of the CDR3 is TGTGCCAGTAGTATTCTAGCAACTGCAGATACGCAGTATTTT. Its protein product is CASSILATADTQYF. V is TRBV19 and J is TRBJ2-3; the D gene is possibly TRBD2 (5 bases). The CDR3 totals 14 residues. Germline V gene data show CDR1 as LNHDA and CDR2 as SQIVND (reference sequence). The V and J ends lost 3 bases and 4 bases respectively, with 11 bases between them.

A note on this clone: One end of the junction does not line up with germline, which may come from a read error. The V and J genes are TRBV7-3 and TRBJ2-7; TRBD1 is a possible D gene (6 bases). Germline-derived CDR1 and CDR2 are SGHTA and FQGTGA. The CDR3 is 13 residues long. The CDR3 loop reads CASSIKPGAPHSF. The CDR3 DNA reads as TGTGCCAGCAGCATTAAACCAGGGGCCCCGCACTCCTTC. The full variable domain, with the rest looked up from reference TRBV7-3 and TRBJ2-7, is GAGVSQTPSNKVTEKGKYVELRCDPISGHTALYWYRQSLGQGPEFLIYFQGTGAADDSGLPNDRFFAVRPEGSVSTLKIQRTERGDSAVYLCASSIKPGAPHSFGPGTRLTVT.